This T cell receptor beta chain derives from a study of blood T cell repertoires in COVID-19. As for the study in general: Acute and convalescent COVID-19 samples came from the United States, Italy and Spain.

TCRdb keeps only in-frame clones here, not all; method: immunoSEQ multiplex PCR. The sample has about 300,000 clones; roughly 92% are singletons. This clone was counted a single time. Sequenced input: peripheral blood. The clonotype was recovered from a woman in her twenties or thirties with COVID-19, enrolled during active disease.

The CDR3 spells CASSSLTGANSPLHF. Written as DNA, the CDR3 is TGTGCCAGCAGCTCCCTGACAGGAGCTAATTCACCCCTCCACTTT. J is TRBJ1-6 and V is TRBV11-2; D possibly corresponds to TRBD1 (6 bases). Trimming stripped 4 bases from V and 6 bases from J, with 13 bases between. This CDR3 is built from 15 residues. The germline V gene encodes CDR1 SGHAT and CDR2 FQNNGV.